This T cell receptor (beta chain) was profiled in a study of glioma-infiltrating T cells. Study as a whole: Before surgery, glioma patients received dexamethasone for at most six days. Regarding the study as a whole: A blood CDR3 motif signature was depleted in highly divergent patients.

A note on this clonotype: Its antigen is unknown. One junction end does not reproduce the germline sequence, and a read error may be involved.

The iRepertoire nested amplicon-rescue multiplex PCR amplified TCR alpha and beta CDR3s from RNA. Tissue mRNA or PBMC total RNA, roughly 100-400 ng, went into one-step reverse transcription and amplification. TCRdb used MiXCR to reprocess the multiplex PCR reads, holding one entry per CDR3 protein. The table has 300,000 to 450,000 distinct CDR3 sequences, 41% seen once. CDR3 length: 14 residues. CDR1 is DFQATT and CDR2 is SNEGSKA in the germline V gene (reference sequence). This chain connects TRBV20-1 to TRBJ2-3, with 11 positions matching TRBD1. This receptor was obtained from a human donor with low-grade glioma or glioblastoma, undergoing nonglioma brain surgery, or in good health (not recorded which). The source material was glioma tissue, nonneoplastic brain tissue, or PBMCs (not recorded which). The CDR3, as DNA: TGCAGTGCGGGCCGGACAGGGGGCATAGATAAGCAGTATTTT. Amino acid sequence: CSAGRTGGIDKQYF.